One T cell receptor beta chain is described in this entry. The CDR3 spans 14 residues. Germline V gives CDR1 SGHTA, CDR2 FQGNSA. V shed 5 bases and J shed 6 bases, with 15 bases lying between them. The protocol was immunoSEQ multiplex PCR, while the TCRdb copy is restricted to in-frame clones and leaves out a portion. The table lists about 290,000 clones, roughly 88% of them singletons. The entry originates in a study of blood T cell repertoires in COVID-19. Study details: Whether acute or convalescent, the COVID-19 samples came from the United States, Italy and Spain.

Specimen: peripheral blood. The sequence derives from a woman aged 25 to 39 with active or convalescent COVID-19. V is TRBV7-2 and J is TRBJ2-3; D is possibly TRBD2 (6 bases). CDR3 DNA: TGTGCCAGCAGCCCCTCACTAGCAGGGGATACGCAGTATTTT. The encoded protein is CASSPSLAGDTQYF.